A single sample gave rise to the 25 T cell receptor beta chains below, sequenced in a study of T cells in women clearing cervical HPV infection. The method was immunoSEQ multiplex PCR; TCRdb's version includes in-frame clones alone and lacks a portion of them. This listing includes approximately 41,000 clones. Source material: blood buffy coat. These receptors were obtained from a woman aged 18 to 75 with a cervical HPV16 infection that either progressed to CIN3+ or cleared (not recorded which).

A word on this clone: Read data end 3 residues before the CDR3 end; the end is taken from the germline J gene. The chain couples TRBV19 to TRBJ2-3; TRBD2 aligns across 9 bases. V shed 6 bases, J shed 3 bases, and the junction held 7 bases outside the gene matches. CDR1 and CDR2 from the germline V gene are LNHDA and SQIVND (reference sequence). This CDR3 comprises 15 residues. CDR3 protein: CASRHPGLATDTQYF. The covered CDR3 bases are TGTGCCAGTAGACACCCGGGACTAGCAACAGATACG.

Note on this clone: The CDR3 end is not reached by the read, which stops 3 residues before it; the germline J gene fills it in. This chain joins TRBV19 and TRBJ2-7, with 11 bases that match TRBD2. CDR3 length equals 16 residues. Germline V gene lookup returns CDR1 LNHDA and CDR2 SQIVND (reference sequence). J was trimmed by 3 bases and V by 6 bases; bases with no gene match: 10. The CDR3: CASSLSGTSGFYEQYF. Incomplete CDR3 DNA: TGTGCCAGTAGCTTATCCGGGACTAGCGGTTTCTACGAG.

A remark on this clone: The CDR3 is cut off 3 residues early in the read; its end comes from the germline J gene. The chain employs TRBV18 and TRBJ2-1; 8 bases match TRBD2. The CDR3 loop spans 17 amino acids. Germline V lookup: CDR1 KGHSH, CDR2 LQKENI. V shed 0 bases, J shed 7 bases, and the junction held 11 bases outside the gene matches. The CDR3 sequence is CASSPPISLAEGNEQFF. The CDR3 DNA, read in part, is TGTGCCAGCTCACCACCAATATCACTAGCGGAAGGGAATGAG.

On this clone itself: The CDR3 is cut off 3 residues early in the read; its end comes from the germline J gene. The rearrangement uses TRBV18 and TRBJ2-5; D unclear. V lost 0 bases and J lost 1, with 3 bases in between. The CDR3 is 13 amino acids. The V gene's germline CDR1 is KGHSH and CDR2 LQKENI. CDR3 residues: CASSPPSQETQYF. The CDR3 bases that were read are TGTGCCAGCTCACCACCCAGCCAAGAGACC.

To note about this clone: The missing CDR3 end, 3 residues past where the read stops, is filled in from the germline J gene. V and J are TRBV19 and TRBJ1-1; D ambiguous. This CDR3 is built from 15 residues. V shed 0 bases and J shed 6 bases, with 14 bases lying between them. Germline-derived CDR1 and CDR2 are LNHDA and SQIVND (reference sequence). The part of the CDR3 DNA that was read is TGTGCCAGTAGTATAGATTTCGGGTTAGGCGCTGAA. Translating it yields CASSIDFGLGAE. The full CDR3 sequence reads CASSIDFGLGAEAFF. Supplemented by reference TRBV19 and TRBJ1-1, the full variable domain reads DGGITQSPKYLFRKEGQNVTLSCEQNLNHDAMYWYRQDPGQGLRLIYYSQIVNDFQKGDIAEGYSVSREKKESFPLTVTSAQKNPTAFYLCASSIDFGLGAEAFFGQGTRLTVV.

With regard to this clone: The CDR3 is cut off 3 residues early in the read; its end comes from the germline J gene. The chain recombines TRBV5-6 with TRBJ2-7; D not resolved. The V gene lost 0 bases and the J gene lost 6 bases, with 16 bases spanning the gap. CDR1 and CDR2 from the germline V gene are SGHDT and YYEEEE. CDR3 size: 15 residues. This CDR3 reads CASSLAFGSPGEQYF. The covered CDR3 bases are TGTGCCAGCAGCTTGGCCTTTGGGTCTCCGGGCGAG.

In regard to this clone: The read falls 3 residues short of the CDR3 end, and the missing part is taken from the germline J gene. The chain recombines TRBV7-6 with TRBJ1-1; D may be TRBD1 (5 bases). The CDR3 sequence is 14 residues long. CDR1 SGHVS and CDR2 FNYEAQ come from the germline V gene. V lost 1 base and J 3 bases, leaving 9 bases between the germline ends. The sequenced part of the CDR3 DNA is TGTGCCAGCAGCTTAGGAGGGGTACACACTGAA. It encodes CASSLGGVHTE. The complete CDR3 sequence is CASSLGGVHTEAFF.

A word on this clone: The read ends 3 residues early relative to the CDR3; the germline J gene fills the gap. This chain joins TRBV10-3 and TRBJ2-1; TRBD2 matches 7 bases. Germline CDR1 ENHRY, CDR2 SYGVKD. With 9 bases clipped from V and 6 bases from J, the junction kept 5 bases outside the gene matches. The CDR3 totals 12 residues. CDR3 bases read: TGTGCCATGAGTACGGGGGGCAATGAG. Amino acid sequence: CAMSTGGNE. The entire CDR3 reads CAMSTGGNEQFF.

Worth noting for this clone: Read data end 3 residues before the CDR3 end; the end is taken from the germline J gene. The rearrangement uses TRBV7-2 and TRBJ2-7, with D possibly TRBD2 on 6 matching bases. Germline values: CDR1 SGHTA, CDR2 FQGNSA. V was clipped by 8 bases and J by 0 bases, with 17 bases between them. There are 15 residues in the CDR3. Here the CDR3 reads CASAPERRGSYEQYF. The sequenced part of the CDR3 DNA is TGTGCCAGCGCCCCAGAGCGGCGGGGCTCCTACGAG.

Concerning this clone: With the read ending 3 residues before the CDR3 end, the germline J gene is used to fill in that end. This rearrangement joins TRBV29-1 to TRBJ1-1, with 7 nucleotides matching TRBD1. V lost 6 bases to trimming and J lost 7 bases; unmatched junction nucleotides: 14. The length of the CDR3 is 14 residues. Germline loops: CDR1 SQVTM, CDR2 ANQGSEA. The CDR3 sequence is CSVLLQGQLIEAFF. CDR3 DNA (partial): TGCAGCGTCCTCCTGCAGGGACAGCTGATTGAA.

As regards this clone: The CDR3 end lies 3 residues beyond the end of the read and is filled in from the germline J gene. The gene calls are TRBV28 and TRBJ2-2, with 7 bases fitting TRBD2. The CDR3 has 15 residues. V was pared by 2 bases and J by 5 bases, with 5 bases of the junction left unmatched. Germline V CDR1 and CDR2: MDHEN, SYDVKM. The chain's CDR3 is CASSLAGVETGELFF. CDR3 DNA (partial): TGTGCCAGCAGTTTAGCGGGAGTGGAGACCGGGGAG.

The CDR3 spells CASSGTGEGHEQFF. CDR3 bases read: TGTGCCAGCAGTGGGACAGGGGAGGGTCATGAG. The V and J genes are TRBV6-1 and TRBJ2-1; 9 bases are shared with TRBD1. The sequence runs out 3 residues before the end of the CDR3; the remainder is reconstructed from the germline J gene. V lost 4 bases, J lost 8 bases, and 6 bases stayed unmatched. The CDR3 length is 14 residues. CDR1 is MNHNS, CDR2 SASEGT, per germline.

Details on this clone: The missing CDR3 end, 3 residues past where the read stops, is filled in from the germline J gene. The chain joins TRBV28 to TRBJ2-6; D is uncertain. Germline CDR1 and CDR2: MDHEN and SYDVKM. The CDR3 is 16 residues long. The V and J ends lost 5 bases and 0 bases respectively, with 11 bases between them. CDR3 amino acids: CASSLWRSSGANVLTF. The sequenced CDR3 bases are TGTGCCAGCAGTCTCTGGCGGAGCTCTGGGGCCAACGTC.

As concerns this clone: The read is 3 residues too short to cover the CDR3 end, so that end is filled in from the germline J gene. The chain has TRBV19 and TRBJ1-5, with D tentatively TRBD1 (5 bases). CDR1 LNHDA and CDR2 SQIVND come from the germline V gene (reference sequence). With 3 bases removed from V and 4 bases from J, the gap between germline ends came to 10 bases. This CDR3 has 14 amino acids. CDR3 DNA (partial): TGTGCCAGTAGTATCGGAGGGGCTAATCAGCCC. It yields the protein CASSIGGANQP. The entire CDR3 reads CASSIGGANQPQHF.

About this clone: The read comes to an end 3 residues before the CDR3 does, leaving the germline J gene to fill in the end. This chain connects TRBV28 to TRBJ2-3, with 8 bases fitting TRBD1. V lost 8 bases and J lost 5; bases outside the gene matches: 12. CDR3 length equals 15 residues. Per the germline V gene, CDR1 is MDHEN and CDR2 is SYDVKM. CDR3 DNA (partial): TGTGCCAGCTCCACCCAGGGCAGGGGGCTAGATACG. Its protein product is CASSTQGRGLDT. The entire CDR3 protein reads CASSTQGRGLDTQYF.

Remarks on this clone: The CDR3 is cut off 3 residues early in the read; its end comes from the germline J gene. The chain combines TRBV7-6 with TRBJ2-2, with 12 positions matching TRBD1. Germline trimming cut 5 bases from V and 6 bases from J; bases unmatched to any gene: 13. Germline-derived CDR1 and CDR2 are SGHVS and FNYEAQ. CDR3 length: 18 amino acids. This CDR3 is CASSPYGTGQGAAGELFF. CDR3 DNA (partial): TGTGCCAGCAGCCCCTACGGGACGGGACAGGGGGCCGCCGGGGAG.

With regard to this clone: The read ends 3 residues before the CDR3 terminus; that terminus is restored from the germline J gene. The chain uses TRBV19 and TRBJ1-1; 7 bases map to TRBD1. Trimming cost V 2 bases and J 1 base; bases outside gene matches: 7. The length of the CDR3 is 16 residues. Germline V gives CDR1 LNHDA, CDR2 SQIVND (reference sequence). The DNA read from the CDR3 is TGTGCCAGTAGTATATGGGACAGTAAGGGGAACACTGAA. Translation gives CASSIWDSKGNTE. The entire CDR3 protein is CASSIWDSKGNTEAFF.

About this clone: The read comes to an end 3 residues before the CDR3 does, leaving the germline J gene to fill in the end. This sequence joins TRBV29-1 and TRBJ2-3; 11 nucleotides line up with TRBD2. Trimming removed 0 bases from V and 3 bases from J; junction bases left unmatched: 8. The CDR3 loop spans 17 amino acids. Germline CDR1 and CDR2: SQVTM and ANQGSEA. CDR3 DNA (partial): TGCAGCGTTGAAGATCCCCTAGCGGGGGGAAGGACAGATACG. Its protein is CSVEDPLAGGRTDT. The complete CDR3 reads CSVEDPLAGGRTDTQYF.

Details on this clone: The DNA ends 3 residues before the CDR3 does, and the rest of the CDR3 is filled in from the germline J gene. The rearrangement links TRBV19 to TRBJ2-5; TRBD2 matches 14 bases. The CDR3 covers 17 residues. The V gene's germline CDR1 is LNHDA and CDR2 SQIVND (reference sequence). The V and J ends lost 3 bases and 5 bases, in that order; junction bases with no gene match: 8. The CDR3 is CASSIGEGLAGAETQYF. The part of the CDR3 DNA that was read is TGTGCCAGTAGTATCGGGGAGGGACTAGCGGGAGCTGAGACC.

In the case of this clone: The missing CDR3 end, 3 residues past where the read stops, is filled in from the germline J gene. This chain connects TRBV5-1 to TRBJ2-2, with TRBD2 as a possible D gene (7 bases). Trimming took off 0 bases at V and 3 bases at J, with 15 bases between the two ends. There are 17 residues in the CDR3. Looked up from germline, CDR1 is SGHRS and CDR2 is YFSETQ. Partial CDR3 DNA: TGCGCCAGCAGCTTGGTGTGGCGGGGGCCCGACACCGGGGAG. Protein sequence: CASSLVWRGPDTGE. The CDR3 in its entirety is CASSLVWRGPDTGELFF.

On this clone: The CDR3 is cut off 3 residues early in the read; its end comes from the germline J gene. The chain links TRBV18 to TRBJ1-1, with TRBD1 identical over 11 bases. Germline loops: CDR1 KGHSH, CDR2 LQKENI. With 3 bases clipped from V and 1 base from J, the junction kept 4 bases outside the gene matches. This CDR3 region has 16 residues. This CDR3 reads CASSPLGQGENTEAFF. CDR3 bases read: TGTGCCAGCTCACCCCTGGGACAGGGGGAGAACACTGAA.

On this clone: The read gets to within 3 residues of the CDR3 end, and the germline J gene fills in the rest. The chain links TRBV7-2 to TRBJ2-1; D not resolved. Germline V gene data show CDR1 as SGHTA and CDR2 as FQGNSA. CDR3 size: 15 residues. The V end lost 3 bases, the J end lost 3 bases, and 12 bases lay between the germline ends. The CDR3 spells CASSFDSPLYNEQFF. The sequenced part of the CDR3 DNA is TGTGCCAGCAGCTTTGACTCTCCCCTCTACAATGAG.

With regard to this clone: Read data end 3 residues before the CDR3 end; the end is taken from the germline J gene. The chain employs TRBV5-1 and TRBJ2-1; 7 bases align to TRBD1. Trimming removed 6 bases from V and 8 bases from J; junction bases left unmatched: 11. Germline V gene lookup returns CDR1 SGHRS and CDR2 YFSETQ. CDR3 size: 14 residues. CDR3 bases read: TGCGCCAGCACCGCCGGACAGGCCTGGGATGAG. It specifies CASTAGQAWDE. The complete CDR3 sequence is CASTAGQAWDEQFF.

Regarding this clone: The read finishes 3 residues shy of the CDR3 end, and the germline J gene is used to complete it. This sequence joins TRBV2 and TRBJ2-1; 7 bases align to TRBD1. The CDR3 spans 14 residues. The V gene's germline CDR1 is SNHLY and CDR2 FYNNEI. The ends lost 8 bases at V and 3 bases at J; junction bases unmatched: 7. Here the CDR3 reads CASPPPGGYNEQFF. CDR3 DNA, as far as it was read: TGTGCCAGCCCCCCGCCAGGGGGCTACAATGAG.

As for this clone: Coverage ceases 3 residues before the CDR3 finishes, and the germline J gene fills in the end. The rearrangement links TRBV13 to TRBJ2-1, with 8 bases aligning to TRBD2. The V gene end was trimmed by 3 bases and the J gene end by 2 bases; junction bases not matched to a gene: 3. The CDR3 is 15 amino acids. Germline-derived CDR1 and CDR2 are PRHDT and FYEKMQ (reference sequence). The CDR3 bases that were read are TGTGCCAGCAGCTTCCCGGGAGGGGCCTACAATGAG. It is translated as CASSFPGGAYNE. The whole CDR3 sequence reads CASSFPGGAYNEQFF. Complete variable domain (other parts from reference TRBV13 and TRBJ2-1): AAGVIQSPRHLIKEKRETATLKCYPIPRHDTVYWYQQGPGQDPQFLISFYEKMQSDKGSIPDRFSAQQFSDYHSELNMSSLELGDSALYFCASSFPGGAYNEQFFGPGTRLTVL.